This T cell receptor (beta chain) was captured by sequencing in a study of T cells in Graves' hyperthyroidism and ophthalmopathy. On the study more broadly: Blood was drawn when the patient was first diagnosed and still untreated.

Uncontrolled infection, other autoimmune disease, pregnancy and lactation each barred patients from inclusion. Template material for amplifying TCR beta CDR3 regions consisted of RNA transcripts. Using the HTBI primer set, a first-round RT-PCR was run on the TCR CDR3. TCRdb reprocessed the multiplex PCR reads with MiXCR, giving one entry per CDR3 protein. The data show fewer than 500,000 distinct CDR3 sequences, less than 15% seen once. Concerning this clonotype: Antigen unknown.

General observations from the study: Patients with ophthalmopathy were separated from those with stable hyperthyroidism by a 13 V-J model. Blood held most thyroid clonotypes expanded above 0.001 frequency.

This CDR3 is built from 16 residues. CDR1 LGHDT and CDR2 YNNKEL come from the germline V gene (reference sequence). V was shortened by 5 bases and J by 0 bases, with 14 bases between the two germline ends. Sequencing used blood. The chain recombines TRBV3-1 with TRBJ1-3, with D perhaps matching TRBD1 (6 bases). The receptor's source is a young man with Graves' hyperthyroidism that later progressed to Graves' ophthalmopathy. CDR3 loop: CASSFPRGRSGNTIYF. The CDR3 DNA reads TGTGCCAGCAGCTTTCCCCGGGGGCGCTCTGGAAACACCATATATTTT.